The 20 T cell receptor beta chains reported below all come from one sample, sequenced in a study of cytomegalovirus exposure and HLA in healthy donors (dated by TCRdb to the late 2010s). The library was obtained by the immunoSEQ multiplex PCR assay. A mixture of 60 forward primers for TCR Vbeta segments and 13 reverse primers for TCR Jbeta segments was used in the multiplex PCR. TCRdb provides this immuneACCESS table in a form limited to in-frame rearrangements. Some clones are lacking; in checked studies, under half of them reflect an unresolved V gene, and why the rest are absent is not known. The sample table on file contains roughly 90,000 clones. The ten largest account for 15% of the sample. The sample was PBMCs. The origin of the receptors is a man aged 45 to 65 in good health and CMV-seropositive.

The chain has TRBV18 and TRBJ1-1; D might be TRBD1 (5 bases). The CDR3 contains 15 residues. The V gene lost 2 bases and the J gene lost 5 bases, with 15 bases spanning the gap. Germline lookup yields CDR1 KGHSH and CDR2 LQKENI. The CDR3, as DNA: TGTGCCAGCTCACCAGGGGGAGGGGAGGTGACTGAAGCTTTCTTT. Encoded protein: CASSPGGGEVTEAFF.

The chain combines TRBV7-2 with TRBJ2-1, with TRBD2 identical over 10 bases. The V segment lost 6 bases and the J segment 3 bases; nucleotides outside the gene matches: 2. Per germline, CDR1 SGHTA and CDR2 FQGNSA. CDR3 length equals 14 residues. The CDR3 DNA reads TGTGCCAGCAGTACTAGCGGGATCTACAATGAGCAGTTCTTC. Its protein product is CASSTSGIYNEQFF.

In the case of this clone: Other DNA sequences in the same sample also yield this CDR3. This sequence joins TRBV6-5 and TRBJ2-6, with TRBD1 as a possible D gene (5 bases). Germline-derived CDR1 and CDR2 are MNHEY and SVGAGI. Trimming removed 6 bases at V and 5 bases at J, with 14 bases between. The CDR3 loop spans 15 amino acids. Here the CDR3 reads CASSQDSVRANVLTF. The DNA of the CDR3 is TGTGCCAGCAGCCAAGACAGTGTCAGGGCCAACGTCCTGACTTTC.

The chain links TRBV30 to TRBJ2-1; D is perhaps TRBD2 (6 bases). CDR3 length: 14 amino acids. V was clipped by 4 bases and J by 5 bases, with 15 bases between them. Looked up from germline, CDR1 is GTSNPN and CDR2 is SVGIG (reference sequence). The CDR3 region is CAWTTGLSDNEQFF. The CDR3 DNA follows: TGTGCCTGGACCACGGGACTTTCCGACAATGAGCAGTTCTTC.

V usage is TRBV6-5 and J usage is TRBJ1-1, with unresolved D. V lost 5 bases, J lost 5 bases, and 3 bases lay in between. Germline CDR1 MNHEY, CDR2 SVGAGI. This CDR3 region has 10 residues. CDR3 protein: CASSQTEAFF. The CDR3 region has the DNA TGTGCCAGCAGTCAGACTGAAGCTTTCTTT.

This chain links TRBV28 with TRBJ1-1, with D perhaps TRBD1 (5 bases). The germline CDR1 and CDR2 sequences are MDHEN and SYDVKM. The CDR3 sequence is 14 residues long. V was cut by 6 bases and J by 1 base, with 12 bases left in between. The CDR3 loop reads CASRKPGGNTEAFF. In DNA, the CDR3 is TGTGCCAGCAGAAAACCCGGGGGGAACACTGAAGCTTTCTTT. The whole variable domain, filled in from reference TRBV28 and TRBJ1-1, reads DVKVTQSSRYLVKRTGEKVFLECVQDMDHENMFWYRQDPGLGLRLIYFSYDVKMKEKGDIPEGYSVSREKKERFSLILESASTNQTSMYLCASRKPGGNTEAFFGQGTRLTVV.

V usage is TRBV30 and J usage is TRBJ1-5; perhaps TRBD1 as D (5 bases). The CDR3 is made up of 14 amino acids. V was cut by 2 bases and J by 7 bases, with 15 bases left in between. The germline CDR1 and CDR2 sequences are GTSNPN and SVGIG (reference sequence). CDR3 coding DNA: TGTGCCTGGAGTCCCCAATTGGGGGGACAGCCCCAGCATTTT. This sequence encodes CAWSPQLGGQPQHF.

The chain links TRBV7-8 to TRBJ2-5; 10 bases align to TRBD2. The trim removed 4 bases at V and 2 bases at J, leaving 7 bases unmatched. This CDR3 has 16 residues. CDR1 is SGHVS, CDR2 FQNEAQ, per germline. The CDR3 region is CASSSRLAGQQETQYF. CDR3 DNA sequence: TGTGCCAGCAGCTCACGACTAGCGGGCCAACAAGAGACCCAGTACTTC.

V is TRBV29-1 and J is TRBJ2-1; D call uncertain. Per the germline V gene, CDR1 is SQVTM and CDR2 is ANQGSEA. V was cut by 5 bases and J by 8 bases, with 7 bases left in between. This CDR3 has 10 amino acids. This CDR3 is CSVSTDEQFF. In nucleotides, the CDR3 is TGCAGCGTTTCAACAGATGAGCAGTTCTTC.

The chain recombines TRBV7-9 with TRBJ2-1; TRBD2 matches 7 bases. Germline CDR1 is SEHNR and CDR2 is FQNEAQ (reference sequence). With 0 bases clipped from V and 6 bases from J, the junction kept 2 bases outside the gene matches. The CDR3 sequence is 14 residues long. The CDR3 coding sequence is TGTGCCAGCAGCTTAGCGCGACTAGCCAATGAGCAGTTCTTC. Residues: CASSLARLANEQFF.

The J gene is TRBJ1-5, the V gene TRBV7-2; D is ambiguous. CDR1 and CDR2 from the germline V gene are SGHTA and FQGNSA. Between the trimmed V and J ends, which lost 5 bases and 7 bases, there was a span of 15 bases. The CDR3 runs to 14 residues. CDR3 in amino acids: CASSTPTRGQPQHF. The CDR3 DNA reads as TGTGCCAGCAGCACCCCTACTCGGGGACAGCCCCAGCATTTT.

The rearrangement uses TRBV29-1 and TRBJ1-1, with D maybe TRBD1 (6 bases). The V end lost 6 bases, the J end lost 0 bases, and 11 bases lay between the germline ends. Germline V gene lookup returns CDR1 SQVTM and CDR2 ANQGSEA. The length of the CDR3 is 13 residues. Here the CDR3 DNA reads TGCAGCGTGGGAGGGGGATTGAACACTGAAGCTTTCTTT. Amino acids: CSVGGGLNTEAFF. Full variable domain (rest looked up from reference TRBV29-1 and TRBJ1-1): SAVISQKPSRDICQRGTSLTIQCQVDSQVTMMFWYRQQPGQSLTLIATANQGSEATYESGFVIDKFPISRPNLTFSTLTVSNMSPEDSSIYLCSVGGGLNTEAFFGQGTRLTVV.

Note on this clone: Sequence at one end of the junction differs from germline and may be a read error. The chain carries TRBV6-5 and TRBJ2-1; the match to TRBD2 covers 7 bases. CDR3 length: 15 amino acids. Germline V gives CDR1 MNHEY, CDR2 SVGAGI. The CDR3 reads CASSYFMGRAVEQFF. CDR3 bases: TGTGCCAGCAGCTACTTTATGGGGAGGGCCGTTGAGCAGTTCTTC.

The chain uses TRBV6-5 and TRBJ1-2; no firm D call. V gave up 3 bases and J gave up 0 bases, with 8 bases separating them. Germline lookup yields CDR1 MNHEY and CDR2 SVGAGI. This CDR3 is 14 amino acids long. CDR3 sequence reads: CASSYARTNYGYTF. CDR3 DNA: TGTGCCAGCAGTTATGCCAGGACTAACTATGGCTACACCTTC.

CDR3: CASSLDGMNTEAFF. In DNA form, the CDR3 reads TGTGCCAGCAGCTTAGATGGCATGAACACTGAAGCTTTCTTT. This rearrangement joins TRBV11-3 to TRBJ1-1; D not certain. The V gene lost 0 bases and the J gene lost 0 bases, with 5 bases spanning the gap. The CDR3 has 14 amino acids. The germline V gene has CDR1 SGHNT and CDR2 YENEEA. The variable domain in full, with the rest retrieved from reference TRBV11-3 and TRBJ1-1, is EAGVVQSPRYKIIEKKQPVAFWCNPISGHNTLYWYLQNLGQGPELLIRYENEEAVDDSQLPKDRFSAERLKGVDSTLKIQPAELGDSAVYLCASSLDGMNTEAFFGQGTRLTVV.

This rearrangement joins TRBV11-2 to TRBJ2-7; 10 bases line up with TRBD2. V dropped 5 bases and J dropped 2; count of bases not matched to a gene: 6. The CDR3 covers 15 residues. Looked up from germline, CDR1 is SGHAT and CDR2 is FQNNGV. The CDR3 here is CASSLGLARAYEQYF. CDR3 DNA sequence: TGTGCCAGCAGCCTGGGACTAGCGAGGGCCTACGAGCAGTACTTC.

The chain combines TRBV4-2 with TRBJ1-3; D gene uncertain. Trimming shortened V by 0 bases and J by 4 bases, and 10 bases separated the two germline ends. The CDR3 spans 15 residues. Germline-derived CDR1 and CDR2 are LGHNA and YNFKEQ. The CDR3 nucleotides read TGTGCCAGCAGCCAAGACTCGGCGGGCGGAAACACCATATATTTT. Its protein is CASSQDSAGGNTIYF.

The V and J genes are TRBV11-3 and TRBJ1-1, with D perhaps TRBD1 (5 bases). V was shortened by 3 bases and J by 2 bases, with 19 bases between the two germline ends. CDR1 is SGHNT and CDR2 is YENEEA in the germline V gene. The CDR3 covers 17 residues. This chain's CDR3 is CASSLGRLGAVNTEAFF. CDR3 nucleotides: TGTGCCAGCAGCTTGGGTCGATTAGGGGCCGTCAACACTGAAGCTTTCTTT.

CDR3 residues: CASAFPPKTGDTDTQYF. CDR3 sequence (DNA): TGTGCCAGCGCCTTCCCACCTAAGACAGGGGACACAGATACGCAGTATTTT. The V call is TRBV28, the J call TRBJ2-3; TRBD1 agrees at 8 bases. Trimming removed 8 bases from V and 2 bases from J; junction bases left unmatched: 15. The germline V gene encodes CDR1 MDHEN and CDR2 SYDVKM. This CDR3 is built from 17 residues.

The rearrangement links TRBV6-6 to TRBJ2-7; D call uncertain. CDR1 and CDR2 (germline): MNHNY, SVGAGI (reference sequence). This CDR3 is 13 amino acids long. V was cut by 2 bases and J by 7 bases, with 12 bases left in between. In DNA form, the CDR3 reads TGTGCCAGCAGTTACCCAGTGACTGGGGAGCAGTACGTC. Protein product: CASSYPVTGEQYV.